This TCR beta chain was sequenced during a study of CD8+ T cells in alopecia areata. Points from the study as a whole: Especially in alopecia totalis/universalis, lesional scalp showed greater clonality than normal scalp did.

Extracted RNA was reverse transcribed, and the resulting cDNA served as sequencing template. Some clones are missing from TCRdb's copy, which holds only in-frame ones; the method was immunoSEQ multiplex PCR. The table has 150,000 to 250,000 clones, 55% to 75% seen once; the top ten hold 5.5%. The germline gives CDR1 SGHRS, CDR2 YFSETQ. Deletions cut 0 bases from V and 1 base from J, with 10 bases between. The CDR3 is 15 residues long. Regarding treatment: oral pan-JAK inhibitor, 5-10 mg twice daily. Cell sorting was applied to PBMCs, and CD4+ and CD8+ T cells were collected. Points on this clone: Its antigen is not known.

This clonotype was sampled from a human donor with alopecia areata. This specimen was CD4+ T cells sorted from blood, taken at week 24, from a patient treated with tofacitinib. V gene TRBV5-1 combines with J gene TRBJ2-5, with D uncertain. The CDR3 DNA sequence: TGCGCCAGCAGCTTGGCCGGGCGGCCCCAAGAGACCCAGTACTTC. Residues: CASSLAGRPQETQYF.